This TCR beta chain was profiled in a study of response to subunit inactivated influenza vaccine. Germline CDR1 and CDR2: MNHEY and SVGAGI. The CDR3 spans 16 residues. Trimming shortened V by 2 bases and J by 1 base, and 13 bases separated the two germline ends. Via MiXCR, TCRdb re-called the RT-PCR reads, giving one row per CDR3 protein. There are some 540,000 distinct CDR3 sequences in the sample; roughly 23% occur only once, and 2.5% to 3% lies in the top ten. In addition, the sample was reused for a study of T cells expressing NK-cell markers. This second study notes: Making the TCR beta cDNA relied on 5'RACE template switching with UMIs. The contribution of dominant NKG2C+ clonotypes to CD8+ T cells in a handful of donors was roughly 1.0-8%. In several donors, dominant clonotypes made up about 28.3-65% of CD3+CD56-NKG2C+ cells.

The receptor's source is a middle-aged man who received an inactivated influenza vaccine. This material consisted of CD4+ T cells sorted from PBMCs, taken 11 to 12 days after vaccination. J is TRBJ2-3 and V is TRBV6-5; D call uncertain. In DNA form, the CDR3 reads TGTGCCAGCAGTTACGAGCTGGGCGTTGGCACAGATACGCAGTATTTT. Residues: CASSYELGVGTDTQYF.